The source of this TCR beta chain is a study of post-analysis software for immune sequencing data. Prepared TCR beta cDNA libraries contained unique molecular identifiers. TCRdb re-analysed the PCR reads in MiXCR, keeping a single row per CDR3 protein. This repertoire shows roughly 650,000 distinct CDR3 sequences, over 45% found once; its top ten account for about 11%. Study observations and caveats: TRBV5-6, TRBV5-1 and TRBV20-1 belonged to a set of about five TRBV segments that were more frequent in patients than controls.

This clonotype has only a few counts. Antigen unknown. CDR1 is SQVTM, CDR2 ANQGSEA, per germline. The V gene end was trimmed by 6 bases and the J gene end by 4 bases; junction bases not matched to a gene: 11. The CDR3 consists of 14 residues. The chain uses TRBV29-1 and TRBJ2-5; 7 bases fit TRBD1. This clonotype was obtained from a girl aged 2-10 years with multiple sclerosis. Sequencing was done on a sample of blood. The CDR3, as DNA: TGCAGCGTCGGGAAGACAGGGAGAAGAGAGACCCAGTACTTC. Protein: CSVGKTGRRETQYF.